Listed here are 10 T cell receptor beta chains from one sample, sequenced in a study of blood T cell repertoires in COVID-19. Assay: immunoSEQ multiplex PCR; the TCRdb copy retains only in-frame clones and omits some. This table holds approximately 150,000 clones, around 84% found once. The specimen was peripheral blood. The receptor set was obtained from a man between 40 and 49 years old with acute or convalescent COVID-19.

V gene TRBV6-6 combines with J gene TRBJ1-2, with D possibly TRBD1 on 5 matching bases. Germline CDR1 is MNHNY and CDR2 is SVGAGI (reference sequence). The CDR3 has 16 amino acids. Trimming left V 2 bases short and J 3 bases short, with 16 bases between. DNA of the CDR3: TGTGCCAGCAGTTACCTACTGGACGGGGGGGACTATGGCTACACCTTC. Its translation is CASSYLLDGGDYGYTF.

The chain is built from TRBV12-5 and TRBJ2-1; 9 nucleotides match TRBD2. Germline V gene lookup returns CDR1 LGHNT and CDR2 FRNRAP. This CDR3 spans 16 amino acids. J was trimmed by 7 bases and V by 5 bases; bases with no gene match: 12. The CDR3 DNA sequence: TGTGCTAGTGGTCCCAGCGGGGGGATGATTTTGAATGAGCAGTTCTTC. Translated, it gives CASGPSGGMILNEQFF.

The genes are TRBV19 and TRBJ2-6, with D possibly TRBD1 on 6 matching bases. The CDR3 runs 15 residues. Between the trimmed V and J ends, which lost 8 bases and 3 bases, there was a span of 14 bases. Germline V gene lookup returns CDR1 LNHDA and CDR2 SQIVND (reference sequence). This CDR3 is CASHRQAFGANVLTF. The CDR3 bases are TGTGCCAGTCATAGACAGGCCTTTGGGGCCAACGTCCTGACTTTC.

The J gene is TRBJ2-1, the V gene TRBV18; TRBD1 matches 7 bases. The CDR3 has 15 amino acids. With V trimmed by 0 bases and J by 8 bases, 7 bases remained unmatched. Germline CDR1 is KGHSH and CDR2 is LQKENI. The DNA for the CDR3 is TGTGCCAGCTCACCACCGCCCCAGGGGGTGTATGAGCAGTTCTTC. Protein sequence: CASSPPPQGVYEQFF.

The chain couples TRBV6-5 to TRBJ2-7; 7 bases align to TRBD1. With 8 bases clipped from V and 4 bases from J, the junction kept 11 bases outside the gene matches. The CDR3 length is 14 residues. Germline assignment: CDR1 MNHEY and CDR2 SVGAGI. CDR3 DNA: TGTGCCAGCTCGCCGACAGGGACCCTGTACGAGCAGTACTTC. Encoded protein: CASSPTGTLYEQYF.

The chain employs TRBV4-1 and TRBJ1-4; D may be TRBD1 (5 bases). This CDR3 contains 14 residues. V shed 1 base and J shed 8 bases, with 11 bases lying between them. CDR1 is MGHRA and CDR2 is YSYEKL in the germline V gene. CDR3: CASSQGPKGEKLFF. The CDR3 DNA reads TGCGCCAGCAGCCAAGGTCCAAAGGGGGAAAAACTGTTTTTT.

This chain connects TRBV24-1 to TRBJ2-3; no definite D call. The CDR3 is 12 amino acids. Trimming pared 4 bases from V and 5 bases from J, leaving 6 bases between. Germline lookup yields CDR1 KGHDR and CDR2 SFDVKD. The CDR3 coding sequence is TGTGCCACCAGTGACAGTCGAGATACGCAGTATTTT. Translated: CATSDSRDTQYF.

The rearrangement joins TRBV2 to TRBJ2-5; D is possibly TRBD1 (5 bases). The germline gives CDR1 SNHLY, CDR2 FYNNEI. The length of the CDR3 is 14 residues. Trimming took 6 bases from V and 5 from J, leaving 16 bases between them. The CDR3 loop is CASSTGIKRETQYF. CDR3 nucleotides: TGTGCCAGCAGCACAGGTATTAAGAGGGAGACCCAGTACTTC.

This chain links TRBV28 with TRBJ1-2, with 10 bases lining up with TRBD1. V gave up 2 bases and J gave up 5 bases; unmatched junction bases: 11. The V gene's germline CDR1 is MDHEN and CDR2 SYDVKM. The CDR3 has 17 amino acids. CDR3 protein: CASSLQTDRGLRYGYTF. The CDR3 region has the DNA TGTGCCAGCAGTTTACAGACAGACAGGGGGCTTAGATATGGCTACACCTTC.

The chain recombines TRBV9 with TRBJ1-6; maybe TRBD1 (6 bases). The V end lost 3 bases, the J end lost 6 bases, and 10 bases lay between the germline ends. The CDR3 covers 14 residues. CDR1 and CDR2 from the germline V gene are SGDLS and YYNGEE. In DNA form, the CDR3 reads TGTGCCAGCAGCGCTACAGGGTTTAATTCACCCCTCCACTTT. Its protein product is CASSATGFNSPLHF. The entire variable domain, with the rest obtained from reference TRBV9 and TRBJ1-6, is as follows: DSGVTQTPKHLITATGQRVTLRCSPRSGDLSVYWYQQSLDQGLQFLIQYYNGEERAKGNILERFSAQQFPDLHSELNLSSLELGDSALYFCASSATGFNSPLHFGNGTRLTVT.